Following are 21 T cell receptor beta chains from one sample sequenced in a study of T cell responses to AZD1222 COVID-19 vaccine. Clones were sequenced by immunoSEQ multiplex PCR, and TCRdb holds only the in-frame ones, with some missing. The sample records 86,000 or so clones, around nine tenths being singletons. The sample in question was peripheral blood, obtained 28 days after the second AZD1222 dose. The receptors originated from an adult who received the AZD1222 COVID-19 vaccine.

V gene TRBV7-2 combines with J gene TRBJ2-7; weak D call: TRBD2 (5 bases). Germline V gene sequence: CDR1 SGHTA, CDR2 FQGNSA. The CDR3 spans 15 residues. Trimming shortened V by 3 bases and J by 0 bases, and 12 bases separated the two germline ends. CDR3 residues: CASSLDSLLSYEQYF. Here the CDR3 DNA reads TGTGCCAGCAGCTTGGACTCCCTCCTCTCCTACGAGCAGTACTTC.

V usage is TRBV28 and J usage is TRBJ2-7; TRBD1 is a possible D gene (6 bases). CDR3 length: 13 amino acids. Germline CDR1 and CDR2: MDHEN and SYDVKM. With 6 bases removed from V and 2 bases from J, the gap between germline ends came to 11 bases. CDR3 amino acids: CASSPGHPYEQYF. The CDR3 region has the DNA TGTGCCAGCAGCCCGGGACACCCCTACGAGCAGTACTTC. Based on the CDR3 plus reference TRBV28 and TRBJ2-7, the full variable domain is DVKVTQSSRYLVKRTGEKVFLECVQDMDHENMFWYRQDPGLGLRLIYFSYDVKMKEKGDIPEGYSVSREKKERFSLILESASTNQTSMYLCASSPGHPYEQYFGPGTRLTVT.

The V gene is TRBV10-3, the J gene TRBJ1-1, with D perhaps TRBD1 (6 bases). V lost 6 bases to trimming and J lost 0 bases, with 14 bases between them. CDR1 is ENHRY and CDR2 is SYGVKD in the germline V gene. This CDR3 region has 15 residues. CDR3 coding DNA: TGTGCCATCAGGGACAGAGCCAACATGAACACTGAAGCTTTCTTT. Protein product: CAIRDRANMNTEAFF.

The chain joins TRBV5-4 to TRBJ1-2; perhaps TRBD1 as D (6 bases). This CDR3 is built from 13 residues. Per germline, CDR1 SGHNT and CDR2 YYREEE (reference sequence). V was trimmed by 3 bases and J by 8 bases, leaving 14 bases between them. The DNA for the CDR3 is TGTGCCAGCAGCTGGACAGTTCAAAGGGGCTACACCTTC. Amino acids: CASSWTVQRGYTF.

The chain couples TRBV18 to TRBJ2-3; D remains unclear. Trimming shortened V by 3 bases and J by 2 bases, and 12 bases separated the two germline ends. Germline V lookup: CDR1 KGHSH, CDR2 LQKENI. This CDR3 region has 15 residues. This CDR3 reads CASSPDLTHTDTQYF. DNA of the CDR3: TGTGCCAGCTCACCCGACTTAACTCACACAGATACGCAGTATTTT.

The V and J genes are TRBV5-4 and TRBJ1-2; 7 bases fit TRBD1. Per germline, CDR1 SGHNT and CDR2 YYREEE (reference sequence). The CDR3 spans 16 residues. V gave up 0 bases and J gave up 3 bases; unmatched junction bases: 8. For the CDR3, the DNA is TGTGCCAGCAGCTTGGGCGTAGGGGGCGTCGACTATGGCTACACCTTC. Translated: CASSLGVGGVDYGYTF.

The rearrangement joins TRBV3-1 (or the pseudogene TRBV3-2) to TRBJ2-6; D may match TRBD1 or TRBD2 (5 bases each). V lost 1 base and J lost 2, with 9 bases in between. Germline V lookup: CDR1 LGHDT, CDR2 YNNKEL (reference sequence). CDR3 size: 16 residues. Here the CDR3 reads CASSQGGGTGANVLTF. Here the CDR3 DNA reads TGTGCCAGCAGCCAAGGTGGGGGAACTGGGGCCAACGTCCTGACTTTC.

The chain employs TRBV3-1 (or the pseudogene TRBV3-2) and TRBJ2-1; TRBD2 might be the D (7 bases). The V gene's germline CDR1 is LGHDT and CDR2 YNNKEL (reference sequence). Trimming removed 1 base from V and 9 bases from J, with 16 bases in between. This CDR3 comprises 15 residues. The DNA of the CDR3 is TGTGCCAGCAGCCAAGTTCCGGGGGGCACGGGTGAGCAGTTCTTC. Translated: CASSQVPGGTGEQFF.

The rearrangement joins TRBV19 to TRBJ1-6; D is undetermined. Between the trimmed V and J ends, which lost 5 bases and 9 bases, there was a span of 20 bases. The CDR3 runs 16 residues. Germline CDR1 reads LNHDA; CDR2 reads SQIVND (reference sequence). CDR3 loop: CASSPATLQWGSPLHF. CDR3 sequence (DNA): TGTGCCAGTAGTCCCGCGACACTCCAATGGGGTTCACCCCTCCACTTT.

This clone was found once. CDR3 nucleotide sequence: TGTGCCATCAAGGGGACAAGTACCGGGGAGCTGTTTTTT. As protein: CAIKGTSTGELFF. The V call is TRBV10-3, the J call TRBJ2-2, with D possibly TRBD1 on 6 matching bases. The V end was cut by 7 bases, the J end by 5 bases, with 11 bases between. In germline, CDR1 is ENHRY, CDR2 SYGVKD. This CDR3 is built from 13 residues.

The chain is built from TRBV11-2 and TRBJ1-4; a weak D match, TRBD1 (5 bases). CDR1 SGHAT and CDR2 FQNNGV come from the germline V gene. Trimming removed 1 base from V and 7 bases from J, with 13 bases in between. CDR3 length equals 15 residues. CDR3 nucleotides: TGTGCCAGCAGCTTAGGGTGGGGGTTAGGTGAAAAACTGTTTTTT. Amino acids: CASSLGWGLGEKLFF. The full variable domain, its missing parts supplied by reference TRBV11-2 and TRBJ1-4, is EAGVAQSPRYKIIEKRQSVAFWCNPISGHATLYWYQQILGQGPKLLIQFQNNGVVDDSQLPKDRFSAERLKGVDSTLKIQPAKLEDSAVYLCASSLGWGLGEKLFFGSGTQLSVL.

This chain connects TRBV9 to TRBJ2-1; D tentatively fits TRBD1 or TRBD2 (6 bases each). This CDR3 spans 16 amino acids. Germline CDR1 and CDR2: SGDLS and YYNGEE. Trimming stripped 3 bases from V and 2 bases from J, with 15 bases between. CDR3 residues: CASSGQAGLPYNEQFF. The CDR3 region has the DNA TGTGCCAGCAGCGGACAGGCAGGACTACCCTACAATGAGCAGTTCTTC.

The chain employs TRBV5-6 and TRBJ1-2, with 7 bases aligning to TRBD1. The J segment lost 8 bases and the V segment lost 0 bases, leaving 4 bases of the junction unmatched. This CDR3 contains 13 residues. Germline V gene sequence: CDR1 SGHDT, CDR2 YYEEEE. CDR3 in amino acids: CASSLVGQRGYTF. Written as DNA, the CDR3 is TGTGCCAGCAGCTTGGTGGGACAGAGGGGCTACACCTTC.

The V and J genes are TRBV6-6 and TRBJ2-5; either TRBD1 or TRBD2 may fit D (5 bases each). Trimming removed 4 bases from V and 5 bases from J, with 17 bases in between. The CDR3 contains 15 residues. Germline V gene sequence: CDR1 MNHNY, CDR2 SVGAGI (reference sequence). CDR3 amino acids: CASSLISRGGETQYF. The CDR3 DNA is TGTGCCAGCAGTTTGATTTCACGGGGCGGGGAGACCCAGTACTTC.

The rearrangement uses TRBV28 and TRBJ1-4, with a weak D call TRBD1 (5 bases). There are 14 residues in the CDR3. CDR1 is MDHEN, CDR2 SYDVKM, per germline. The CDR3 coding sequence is TGTGCGGGCAGCCCCTCCCCAGGGAGGGAAAAACTGTTTTTT. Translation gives CAGSPSPGREKLFF.

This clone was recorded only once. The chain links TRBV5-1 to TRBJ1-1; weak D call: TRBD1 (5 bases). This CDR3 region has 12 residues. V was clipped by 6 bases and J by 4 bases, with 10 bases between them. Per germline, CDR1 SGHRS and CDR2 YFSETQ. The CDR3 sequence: CASMGEGTEAFF. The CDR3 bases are TGCGCCAGCATGGGGGAAGGCACTGAAGCTTTCTTT. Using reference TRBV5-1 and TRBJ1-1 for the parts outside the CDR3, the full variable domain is KAGVTQTPRYLIKTRGQQVTLSCSPISGHRSVSWYQQTPGQGLQFLFEYFSETQRNKGNFPGRFSGRQFSNSRSEMNVSTLELGDSALYLCASMGEGTEAFFGQGTRLTVV.

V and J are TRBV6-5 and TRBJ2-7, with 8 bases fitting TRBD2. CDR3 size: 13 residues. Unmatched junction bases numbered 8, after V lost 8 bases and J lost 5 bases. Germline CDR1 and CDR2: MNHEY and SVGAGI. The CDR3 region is CASGRGRWDEQYF. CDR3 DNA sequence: TGTGCCAGCGGGCGCGGGAGGTGGGACGAGCAGTACTTC.

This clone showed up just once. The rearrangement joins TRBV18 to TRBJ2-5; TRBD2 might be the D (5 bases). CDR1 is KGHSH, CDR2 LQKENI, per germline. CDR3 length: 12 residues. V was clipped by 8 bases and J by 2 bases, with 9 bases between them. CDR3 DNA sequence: TGTGCCAGCGCAACGGGGCAAGAGACCCAGTACTTC. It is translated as CASATGQETQYF.

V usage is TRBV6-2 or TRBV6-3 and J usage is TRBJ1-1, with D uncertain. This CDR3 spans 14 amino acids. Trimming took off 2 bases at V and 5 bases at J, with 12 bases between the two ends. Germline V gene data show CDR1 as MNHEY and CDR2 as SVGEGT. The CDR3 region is CASSYALHGTEAFF. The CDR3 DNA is TGTGCCAGCAGTTACGCCCTCCATGGTACTGAAGCTTTCTTT.

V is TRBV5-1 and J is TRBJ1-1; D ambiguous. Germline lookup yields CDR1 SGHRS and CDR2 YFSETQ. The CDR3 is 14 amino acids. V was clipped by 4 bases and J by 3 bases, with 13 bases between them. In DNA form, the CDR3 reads TGCGCCAGCAGCACCGGGCTCATGGACACTGAAGCTTTCTTT. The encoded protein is CASSTGLMDTEAFF. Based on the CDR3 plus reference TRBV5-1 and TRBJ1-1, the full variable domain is KAGVTQTPRYLIKTRGQQVTLSCSPISGHRSVSWYQQTPGQGLQFLFEYFSETQRNKGNFPGRFSGRQFSNSRSEMNVSTLELGDSALYLCASSTGLMDTEAFFGQGTRLTVV.

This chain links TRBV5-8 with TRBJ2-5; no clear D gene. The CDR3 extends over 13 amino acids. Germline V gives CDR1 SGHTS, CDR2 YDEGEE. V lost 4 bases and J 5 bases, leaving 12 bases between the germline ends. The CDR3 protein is CASSPGPRETQYF. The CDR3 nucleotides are TGTGCCAGCAGCCCCGGACCTCGGGAGACCCAGTACTTC.